Listed here are 13 T cell receptor beta chains from one sample, sequenced in a study of T cells in narcolepsy. The method was immunoSEQ multiplex PCR; TCRdb's version includes in-frame clones alone and lacks a portion of them. The repertoire holds some 16,000 clones, with 72% as singletons. Sequencing was performed on CD45RA- memory CD8+ T cells from PBMCs. Every receptor here comes from a human donor with narcolepsy.

This chain connects TRBV5-6 to TRBJ2-1, with D possibly matching TRBD2 (5 bases). There are 12 residues in the CDR3. Trimming shortened V by 4 bases and J by 9 bases, and 11 bases separated the two germline ends. In germline, CDR1 is SGHDT, CDR2 YYEEEE. CDR3 sequence: CASSAQRGEQFF. The CDR3 DNA reads TGTGCCAGCAGCGCACAACGGGGTGAGCAGTTCTTC.

The genes are TRBV18 and TRBJ2-7; D possibly uses TRBD1 or TRBD2 (5 bases each). The CDR3 length is 14 residues. Germline V gene lookup returns CDR1 KGHSH and CDR2 LQKENI. V was pared by 3 bases and J by 4 bases, with 13 bases between. CDR3 sequence reads: CASSPSGDQYEQYF. The CDR3 DNA reads as TGTGCCAGCTCACCTTCTGGGGACCAATACGAGCAGTACTTC.

The chain uses TRBV7-9 and TRBJ2-1; 9 nucleotides agree with TRBD1. Germline V gives CDR1 SEHNR, CDR2 FQNEAQ (reference sequence). The J segment lost 4 bases and the V segment lost 7 bases, leaving 11 bases of the junction unmatched. CDR3 size: 16 residues. CDR3 loop: CASTLEDRGRYNEQFF. For the CDR3, the DNA is TGTGCCAGCACCCTTGAGGACAGGGGAAGGTACAATGAGCAGTTCTTC.

There are a few counts of this clone. The chain joins TRBV6-1 to TRBJ1-3; D is unresolved. V was cut by 0 bases and J by 0 bases, with 6 bases left in between. In germline, CDR1 is MNHNS, CDR2 SASEGT. The CDR3 loop spans 15 amino acids. The CDR3 region is CASSEARVSGNTIYF. The CDR3 DNA reads as TGTGCCAGCAGTGAAGCCCGGGTCTCTGGAAACACCATATATTTT.

The chain links TRBV27 to TRBJ1-1; TRBD1 matches at 7 bases. Germline V gene lookup returns CDR1 MNHEY and CDR2 SMNVEV (reference sequence). The CDR3 length is 13 residues. The J segment lost 7 bases and the V segment lost 3 bases, leaving 5 bases of the junction unmatched. The CDR3 DNA reads TGTGCCAGCAGTTTTGCAGGGGGTGATGAAGCTTTCTTT. It is translated as CASSFAGGDEAFF.

This clone occurred a few times. This sequence joins TRBV7-8 and TRBJ2-3; TRBD2 matches at 8 bases. This CDR3 has 15 residues. Trimming at V came to 1 base and at J to 0 bases, leaving 0 bases not matched to a gene. Germline V lookup: CDR1 SGHVS, CDR2 FQNEAQ. The DNA for the CDR3 is TGTGCCAGCAGCTTAGTAGCGGGGAGCACAGATACGCAGTATTTT. Protein: CASSLVAGSTDTQYF.

This chain joins TRBV5-1 and TRBJ1-2; 9 bases match TRBD1. Losses at the gene ends were 4 bases for V and 3 bases for J; bases not matched to a gene: 4. Germline V lookup: CDR1 SGHRS, CDR2 YFSETQ. The length of the CDR3 is 14 residues. The CDR3 DNA is TGCGCCAGCAGCCCTACAGGGGGCGACTATGGCTACACCTTC. Encoded protein: CASSPTGGDYGYTF.

The chain combines TRBV29-1 with TRBJ2-5, with 9 bases that match TRBD2. This CDR3 has 14 amino acids. From germline, CDR1 is SQVTM and CDR2 ANQGSEA. V was pared by 3 bases and J by 2 bases, with 4 bases of the junction left unmatched. This CDR3 is CSVDKRGVQETQYF. DNA for the CDR3: TGCAGCGTTGACAAGCGGGGGGTGCAAGAGACCCAGTACTTC.

The V and J genes are TRBV13 and TRBJ2-1, with D unclear. Trimming pared 1 base from V and 0 bases from J, leaving 7 bases between. The CDR3 runs to 15 residues. From germline, CDR1 is PRHDT and CDR2 FYEKMQ (reference sequence). This CDR3 is CASSLAVSSYNEQFF. CDR3 bases: TGTGCCAGCAGCTTAGCAGTGAGCTCCTACAATGAGCAGTTCTTC. The entire variable domain, with the rest obtained from reference TRBV13 and TRBJ2-1, is as follows: AAGVIQSPRHLIKEKRETATLKCYPIPRHDTVYWYQQGPGQDPQFLISFYEKMQSDKGSIPDRFSAQQFSDYHSELNMSSLELGDSALYFCASSLAVSSYNEQFFGPGTRLTVL.

V and J are TRBV7-1 and TRBJ2-1; D is possibly TRBD2 (5 bases). TRBV7-1 is recorded as an ORF, its role being uncertain. The V gene lost 5 bases and the J gene lost 10 bases, with 12 bases spanning the gap. This CDR3 comprises 12 residues. In DNA, the CDR3 is TGTGCCAGCAGCGAGCCCCCGGGGGAGCAGTTCTTC. Its protein is CASSEPPGEQFF.

This rearrangement joins TRBV7-9 to TRBJ2-7; D tentatively fits TRBD1 or TRBD2 (5 bases each). Between the trimmed V and J ends, which lost 0 bases and 4 bases, there was a span of 13 bases. CDR1 is SEHNR and CDR2 is FQNEAQ in the germline V gene (reference sequence). There are 15 residues in the CDR3. The CDR3 region is CASSLAGDRRYEQYF. CDR3 coding DNA: TGTGCCAGCAGCTTAGCGGGAGACAGAAGATACGAGCAGTACTTC.

This clone was counted a few times. V is TRBV5-6 and J is TRBJ2-7, with D uncertain. V lost 0 bases, J lost 3 bases, and 13 bases lay in between. The germline V gene encodes CDR1 SGHDT and CDR2 YYEEEE. The length of the CDR3 is 15 residues. The CDR3 coding sequence is TGTGCCAGCAGCTTGGCCTCCTGGAACCTCTACGAGCAGTACTTC. Encoded protein: CASSLASWNLYEQYF.

CDR3 nucleotides: TGTGCCAGCAGCGCGGGACTAGCGGGCAGTAAAAGGTCCTACAATGAGCAGTTCTTC. Translation: CASSAGLAGSKRSYNEQFF. The chain carries TRBV11-2 and TRBJ2-1, with 12 bases matching TRBD2. The V segment lost 5 bases and the J segment 1 base; nucleotides outside the gene matches: 12. The CDR3 consists of 19 residues. Per the germline V gene, CDR1 is SGHAT and CDR2 is FQNNGV.